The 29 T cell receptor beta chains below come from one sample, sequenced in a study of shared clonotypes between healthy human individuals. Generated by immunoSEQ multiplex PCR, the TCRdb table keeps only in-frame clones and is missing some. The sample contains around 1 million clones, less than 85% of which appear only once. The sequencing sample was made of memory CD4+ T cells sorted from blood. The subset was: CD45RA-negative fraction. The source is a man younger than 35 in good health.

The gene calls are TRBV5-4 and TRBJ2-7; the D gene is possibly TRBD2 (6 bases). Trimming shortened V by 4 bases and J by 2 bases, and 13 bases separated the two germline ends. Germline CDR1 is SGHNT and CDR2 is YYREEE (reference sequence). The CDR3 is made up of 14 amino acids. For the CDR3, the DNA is TGTGCCAGCAGCCGAGGGGACTCCACCTACGAGCAGTACTTC. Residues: CASSRGDSTYEQYF.

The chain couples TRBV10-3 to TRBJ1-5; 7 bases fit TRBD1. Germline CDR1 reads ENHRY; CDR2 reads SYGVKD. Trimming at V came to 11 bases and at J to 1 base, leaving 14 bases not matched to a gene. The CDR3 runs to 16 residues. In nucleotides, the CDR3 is TGTGCCGGCCGACAGGGTAAGGGGGAGAGCAATCAGCCCCAGCATTTT. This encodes CAGRQGKGESNQPQHF.

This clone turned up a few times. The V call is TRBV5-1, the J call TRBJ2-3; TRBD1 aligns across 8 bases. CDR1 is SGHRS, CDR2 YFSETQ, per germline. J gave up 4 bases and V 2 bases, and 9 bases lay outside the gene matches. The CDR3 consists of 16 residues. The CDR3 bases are TGCGCCAGCAGCTTTAATGGGCAGGGGGCTGCAGATACGCAGTATTTT. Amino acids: CASSFNGQGAADTQYF.

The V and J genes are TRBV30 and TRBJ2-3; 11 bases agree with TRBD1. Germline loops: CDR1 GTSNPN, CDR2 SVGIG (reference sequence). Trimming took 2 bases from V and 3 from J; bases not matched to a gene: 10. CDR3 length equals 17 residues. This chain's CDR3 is CAWSRLPGTGGTDTQYF. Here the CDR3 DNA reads TGTGCCTGGAGTCGCCTACCCGGGACAGGGGGGACAGATACGCAGTATTTT.

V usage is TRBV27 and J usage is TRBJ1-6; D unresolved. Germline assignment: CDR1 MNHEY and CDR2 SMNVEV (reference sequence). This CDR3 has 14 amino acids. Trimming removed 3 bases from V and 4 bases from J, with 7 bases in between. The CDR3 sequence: CASSFTDYNSPLHF. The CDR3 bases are TGTGCCAGCAGTTTCACAGATTATAATTCACCCCTCCACTTT.

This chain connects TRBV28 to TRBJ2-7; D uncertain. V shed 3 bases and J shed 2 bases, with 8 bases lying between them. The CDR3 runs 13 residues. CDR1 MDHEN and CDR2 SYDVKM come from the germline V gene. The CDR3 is CASSLMGPYEQYF. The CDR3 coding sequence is TGTGCCAGCAGTTTGATGGGCCCCTACGAGCAGTACTTC.

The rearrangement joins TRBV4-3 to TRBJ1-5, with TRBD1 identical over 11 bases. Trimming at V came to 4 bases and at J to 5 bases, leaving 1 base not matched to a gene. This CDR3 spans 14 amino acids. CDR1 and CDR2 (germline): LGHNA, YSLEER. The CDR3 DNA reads TGCGCCAGCAGCCGGGACAGGGGGTATCAGCCCCAGCATTTT. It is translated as CASSRDRGYQPQHF.

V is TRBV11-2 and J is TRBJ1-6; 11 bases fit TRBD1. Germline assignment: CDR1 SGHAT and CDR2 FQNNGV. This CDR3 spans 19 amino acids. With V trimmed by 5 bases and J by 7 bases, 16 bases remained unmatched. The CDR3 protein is CASSPRTGGPFVGNSPLHF. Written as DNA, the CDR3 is TGTGCCAGCAGCCCCCGGACAGGGGGCCCGTTTGTGGGAAATTCACCCCTCCACTTT.

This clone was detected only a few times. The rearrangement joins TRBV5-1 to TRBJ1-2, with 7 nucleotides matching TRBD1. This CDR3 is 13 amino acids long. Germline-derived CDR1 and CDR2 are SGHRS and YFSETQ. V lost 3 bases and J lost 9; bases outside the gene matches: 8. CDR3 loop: CASSSGQEQRYTF. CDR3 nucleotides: TGCGCCAGCAGCTCCGGACAGGAACAACGCTACACCTTC.

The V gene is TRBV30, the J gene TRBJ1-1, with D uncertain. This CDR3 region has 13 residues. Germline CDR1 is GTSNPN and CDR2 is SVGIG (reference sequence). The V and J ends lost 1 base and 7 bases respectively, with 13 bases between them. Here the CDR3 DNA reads TGTGCCTGGAGTGACAGCAATGTATTTGAAGCTTTCTTT. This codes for CAWSDSNVFEAFF.

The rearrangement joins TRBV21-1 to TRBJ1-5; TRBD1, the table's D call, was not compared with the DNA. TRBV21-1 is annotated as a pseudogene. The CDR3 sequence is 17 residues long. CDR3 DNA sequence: TGTGCCAGCAGCAGTAACCGGGACATAGCTAGCAATCAGCCCCAGCATTTT. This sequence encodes CASSSNRDIASNQPQHF.

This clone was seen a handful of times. Here the CDR3 reads CASSEYPGTNTEAFF. For the CDR3, the DNA is TGCGCCAGCAGTGAGTACCCGGGGACTAACACTGAAGCTTTCTTT. The rearrangement links TRBV10-2 to TRBJ1-1; D possibly corresponds to TRBD1 (5 bases). The CDR3 contains 15 residues. CDR1 and CDR2 from the germline V gene are WSHSY and SAAADI. V lost 1 base to trimming and J lost 2 bases, with 11 bases between them.

CDR3 residues: CASRQQGINTGELFF. The CDR3 DNA reads as TGTGCCAGCAGACAACAGGGGATCAACACCGGGGAGCTGTTTTTT. This rearrangement joins TRBV27 to TRBJ2-2; the match to TRBD1 covers 7 bases. The CDR3 is made up of 15 amino acids. Germline lookup yields CDR1 MNHEY and CDR2 SMNVEV (reference sequence). The junction had 6 bases not matched to a gene; V was cut back by 6 bases and J by 2 bases.

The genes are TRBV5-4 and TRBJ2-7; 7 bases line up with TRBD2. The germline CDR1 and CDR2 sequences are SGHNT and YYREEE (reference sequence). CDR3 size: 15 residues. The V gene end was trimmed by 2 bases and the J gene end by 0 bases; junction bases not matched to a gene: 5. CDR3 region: CASSFGGTSSYEQYF. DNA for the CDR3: TGTGCCAGCAGCTTCGGGGGGACCTCCTCCTACGAGCAGTACTTC.

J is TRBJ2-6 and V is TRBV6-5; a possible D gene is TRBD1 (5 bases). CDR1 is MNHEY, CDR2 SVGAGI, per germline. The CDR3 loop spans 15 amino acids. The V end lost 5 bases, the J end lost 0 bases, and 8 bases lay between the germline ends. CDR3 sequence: CASSHRTSGANVLTF. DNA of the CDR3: TGTGCCAGCAGTCACAGGACCTCTGGGGCCAACGTCCTGACTTTC.

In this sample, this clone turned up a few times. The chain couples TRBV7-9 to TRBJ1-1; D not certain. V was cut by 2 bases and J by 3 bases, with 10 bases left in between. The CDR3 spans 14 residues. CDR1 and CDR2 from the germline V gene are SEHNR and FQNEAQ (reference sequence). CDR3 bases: TGTGCCAGCAGCTTATCCGGGTCTGACACTGAAGCTTTCTTT. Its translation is CASSLSGSDTEAFF.

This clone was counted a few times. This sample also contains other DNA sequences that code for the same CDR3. CDR3 residues: CASSLDENTEAFF. The CDR3 DNA sequence: TGTGCCAGCAGCTTAGACGAAAACACTGAAGCTTTCTTT. The chain employs TRBV7-9 and TRBJ1-1; unclear D gene. This CDR3 spans 13 amino acids. The V gene lost 1 base and the J gene lost 2 bases, with 5 bases spanning the gap. Germline loops: CDR1 SEHNR, CDR2 FQNEAQ (reference sequence).

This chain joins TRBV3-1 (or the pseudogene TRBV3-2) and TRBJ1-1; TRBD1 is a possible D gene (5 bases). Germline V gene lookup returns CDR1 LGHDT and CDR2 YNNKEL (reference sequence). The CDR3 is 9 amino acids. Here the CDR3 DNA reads TGTCCGGCGGGGGGGGAAGCTTTCTTT. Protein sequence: CPAGGEAFF.

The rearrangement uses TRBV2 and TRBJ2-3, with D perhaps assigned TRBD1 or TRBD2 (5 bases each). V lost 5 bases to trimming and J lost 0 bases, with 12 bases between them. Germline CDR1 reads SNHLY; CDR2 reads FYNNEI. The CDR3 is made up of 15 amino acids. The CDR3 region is CASSKRTPSTDTQYF. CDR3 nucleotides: TGTGCCAGCAGTAAGCGGACACCTAGCACAGATACGCAGTATTTT.

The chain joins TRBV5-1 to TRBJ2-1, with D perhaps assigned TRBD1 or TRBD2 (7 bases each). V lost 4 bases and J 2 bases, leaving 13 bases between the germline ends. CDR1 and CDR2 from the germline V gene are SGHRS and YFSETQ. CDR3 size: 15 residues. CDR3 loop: CASSPGGGPYNEQFF. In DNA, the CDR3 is TGCGCCAGCAGCCCAGGGGGAGGGCCCTACAATGAGCAGTTCTTC.

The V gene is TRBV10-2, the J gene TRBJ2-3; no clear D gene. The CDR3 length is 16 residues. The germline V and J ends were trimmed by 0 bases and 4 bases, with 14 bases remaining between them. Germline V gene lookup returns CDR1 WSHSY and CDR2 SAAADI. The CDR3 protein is CASSESGKSGADTQYF. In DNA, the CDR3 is TGCGCCAGCAGTGAGTCGGGGAAATCTGGGGCAGATACGCAGTATTTT.

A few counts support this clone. The DNA for the CDR3 is TGTGCCAGCAGCTTGGCGACTAGCGGGGGGTTGGAGACCCAGTACTTC. This codes for CASSLATSGGLETQYF. V usage is TRBV5-6 and J usage is TRBJ2-5, with TRBD2 matching 13 bases. Germline CDR1 reads SGHDT; CDR2 reads YYEEEE. The junction had 4 bases not matched to a gene; V was cut back by 0 bases and J by 5 bases. The CDR3 consists of 16 residues.

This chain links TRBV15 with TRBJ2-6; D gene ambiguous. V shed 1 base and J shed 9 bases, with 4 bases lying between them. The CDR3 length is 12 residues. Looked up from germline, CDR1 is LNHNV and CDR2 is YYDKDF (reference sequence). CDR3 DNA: TGTGCCACCAGCAGAGGCTTCAACGTCCTGACTTTC. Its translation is CATSRGFNVLTF.

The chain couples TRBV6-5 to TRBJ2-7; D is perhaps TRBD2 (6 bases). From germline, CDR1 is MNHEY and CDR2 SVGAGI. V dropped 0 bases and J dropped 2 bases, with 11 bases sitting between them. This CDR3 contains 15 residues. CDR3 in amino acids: CASSYSGLKPYEQYF. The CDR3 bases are TGTGCCAGCAGTTACTCCGGACTAAAACCCTACGAGCAGTACTTC.

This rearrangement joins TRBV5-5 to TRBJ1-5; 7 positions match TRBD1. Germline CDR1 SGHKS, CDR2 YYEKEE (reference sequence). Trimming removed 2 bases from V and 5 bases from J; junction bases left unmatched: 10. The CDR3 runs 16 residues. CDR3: CASSLRGQYEDQPQHF. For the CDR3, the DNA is TGTGCCAGCAGCTTAAGGGGACAGTATGAGGATCAGCCCCAGCATTTT.

CDR3 in amino acids: CASSIQGTGLNTEAFF. The DNA of the CDR3 is TGTGCCAGTAGTATCCAGGGGACAGGGTTGAACACTGAAGCTTTCTTT. This rearrangement joins TRBV19 to TRBJ1-1; 9 nucleotides line up with TRBD1. The V gene's germline CDR1 is LNHDA and CDR2 SQIVND (reference sequence). This CDR3 region has 16 residues. V was clipped by 3 bases and J by 0 bases; unmatched bases: 5.

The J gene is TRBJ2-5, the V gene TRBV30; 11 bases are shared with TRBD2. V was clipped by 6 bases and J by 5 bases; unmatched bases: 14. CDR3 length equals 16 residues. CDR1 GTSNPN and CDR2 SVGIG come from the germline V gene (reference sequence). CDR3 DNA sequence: TGTGCCTGCTCGAAGAATAGCGGGGGGGTACGCGAGACCCAGTACTTC. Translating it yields CACSKNSGGVRETQYF.

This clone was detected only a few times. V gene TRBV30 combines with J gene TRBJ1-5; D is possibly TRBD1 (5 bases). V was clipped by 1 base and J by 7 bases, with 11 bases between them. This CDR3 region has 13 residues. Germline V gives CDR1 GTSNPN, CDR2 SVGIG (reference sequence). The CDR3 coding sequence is TGTGCCTGGAGTGACCAGGGCGGACAGCCCCAGCATTTT. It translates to CAWSDQGGQPQHF.

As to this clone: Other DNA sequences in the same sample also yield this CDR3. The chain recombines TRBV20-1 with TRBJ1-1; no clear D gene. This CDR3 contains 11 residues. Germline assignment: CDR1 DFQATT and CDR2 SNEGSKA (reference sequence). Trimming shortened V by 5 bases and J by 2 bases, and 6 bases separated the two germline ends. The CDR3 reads CSAHSNTEAFF. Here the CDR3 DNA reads TGCAGTGCTCACAGTAACACTGAAGCTTTCTTT.